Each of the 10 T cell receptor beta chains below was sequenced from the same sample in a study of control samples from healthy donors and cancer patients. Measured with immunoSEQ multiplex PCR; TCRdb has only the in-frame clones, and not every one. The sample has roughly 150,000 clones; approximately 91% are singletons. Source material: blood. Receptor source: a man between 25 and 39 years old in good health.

The CDR3 protein is CASSPPMDRGMADTQYF. The CDR3 DNA follows: TGTGCCAGCAGCCCACCGATGGACAGGGGGATGGCAGATACGCAGTATTTT. This sequence joins TRBV11-2 and TRBJ2-3, with 10 bases that match TRBD1. Germline assignment: CDR1 SGHAT and CDR2 FQNNGV. There are 17 residues in the CDR3. Trimming cost V 5 bases and J 4 bases; bases outside gene matches: 12. The variable domain in full, with the rest retrieved from reference TRBV11-2 and TRBJ2-3, is EAGVAQSPRYKIIEKRQSVAFWCNPISGHATLYWYQQILGQGPKLLIQFQNNGVVDDSQLPKDRFSAERLKGVDSTLKIQPAKLEDSAVYLCASSPPMDRGMADTQYFGPGTRLTVL.

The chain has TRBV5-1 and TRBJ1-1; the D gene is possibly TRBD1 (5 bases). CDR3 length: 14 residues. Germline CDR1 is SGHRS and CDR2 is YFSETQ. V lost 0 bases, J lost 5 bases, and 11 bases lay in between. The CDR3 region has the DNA TGCGCCAGCAGCTTGGAAGTATGGGGGACTGAAGCTTTCTTT. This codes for CASSLEVWGTEAFF.

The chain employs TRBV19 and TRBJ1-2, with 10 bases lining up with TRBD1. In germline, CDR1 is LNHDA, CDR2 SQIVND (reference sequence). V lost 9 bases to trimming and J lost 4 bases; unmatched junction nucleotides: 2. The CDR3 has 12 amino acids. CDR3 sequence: CASRTGGYGYTF. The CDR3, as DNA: TGTGCCAGCAGGACAGGGGGCTATGGCTACACCTTC.

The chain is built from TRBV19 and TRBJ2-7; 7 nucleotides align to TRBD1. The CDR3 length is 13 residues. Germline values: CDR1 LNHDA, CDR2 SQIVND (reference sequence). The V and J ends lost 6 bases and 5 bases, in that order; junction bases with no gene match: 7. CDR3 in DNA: TGTGCCAGTAGACTAGGGGGCGCGGACGAGCAGTACTTC. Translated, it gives CASRLGGADEQYF.

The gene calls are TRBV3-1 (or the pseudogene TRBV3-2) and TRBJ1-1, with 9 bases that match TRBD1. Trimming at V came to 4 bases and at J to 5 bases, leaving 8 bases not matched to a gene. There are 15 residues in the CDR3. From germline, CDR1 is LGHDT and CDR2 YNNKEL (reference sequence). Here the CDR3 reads CASSPRQGVGTEAFF. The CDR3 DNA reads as TGTGCCAGCAGCCCGCGACAGGGGGTGGGTACTGAAGCTTTCTTT.

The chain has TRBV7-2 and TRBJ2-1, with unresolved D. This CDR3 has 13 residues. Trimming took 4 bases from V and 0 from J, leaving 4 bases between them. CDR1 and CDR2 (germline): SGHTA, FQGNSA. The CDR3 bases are TGTGCCAGCAGCTCCCGCTCCTACAATGAGCAGTTCTTC. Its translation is CASSSRSYNEQFF.

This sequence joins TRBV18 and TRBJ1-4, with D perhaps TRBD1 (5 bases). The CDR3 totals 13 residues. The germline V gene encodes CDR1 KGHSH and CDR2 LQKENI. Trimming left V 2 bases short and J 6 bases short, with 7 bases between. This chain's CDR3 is CASSPGTDEKLFF. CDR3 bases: TGTGCCAGCTCACCAGGGACGGATGAAAAACTGTTTTTT. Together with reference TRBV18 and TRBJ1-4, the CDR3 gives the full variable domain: NAGVMQNPRHLVRRRGQEARLRCSPMKGHSHVYWYRQLPEEGLKFMVYLQKENIIDESGMPKERFSAEFPKEGPSILRIQQVVRGDSAAYFCASSPGTDEKLFFGSGTQLSVL.

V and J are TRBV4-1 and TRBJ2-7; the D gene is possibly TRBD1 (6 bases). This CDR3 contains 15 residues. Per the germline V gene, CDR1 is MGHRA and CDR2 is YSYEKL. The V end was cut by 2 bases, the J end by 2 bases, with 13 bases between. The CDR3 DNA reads TGCGCCAGCAGCCAACGGACAGATCAAACCTACGAGCAGTACTTC. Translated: CASSQRTDQTYEQYF.

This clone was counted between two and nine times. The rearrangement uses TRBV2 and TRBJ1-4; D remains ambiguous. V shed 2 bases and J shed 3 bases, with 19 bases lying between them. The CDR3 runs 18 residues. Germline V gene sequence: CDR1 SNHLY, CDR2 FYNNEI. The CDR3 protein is CASSELPHWGLANEKLFF. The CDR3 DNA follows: TGTGCCAGCAGTGAACTCCCACATTGGGGATTGGCTAATGAAAAACTGTTTTTT.

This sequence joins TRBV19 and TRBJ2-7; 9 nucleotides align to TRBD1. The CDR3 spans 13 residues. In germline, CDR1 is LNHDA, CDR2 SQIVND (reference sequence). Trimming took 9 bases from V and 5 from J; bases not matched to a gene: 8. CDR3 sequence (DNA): TGTGCCAGCCGAAGGACAGGGGTGGACGAGCAGTACTTC. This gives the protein CASRRTGVDEQYF. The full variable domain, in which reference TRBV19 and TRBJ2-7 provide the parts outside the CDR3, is DGGITQSPKYLFRKEGQNVTLSCEQNLNHDAMYWYRQDPGQGLRLIYYSQIVNDFQKGDIAEGYSVSREKKESFPLTVTSAQKNPTAFYLCASRRTGVDEQYFGPGTRLTVT.